This is a list of T cell receptor beta chains from one sample in a study of CD8 T cells in ankylosing spondylitis. TCRdb reanalysed the 5' RACE reads using MiXCR and keeps one entry per CDR3 protein. This sample has 150,000 to 200,000 distinct CDR3 sequences, with 11% found just once. Input material: blood, either unsorted or a sorted T cell fraction (not recorded which). All receptors come from a male donor with ankylosing spondylitis or in good health (not recorded which). CDR3s include the opening cysteine and the closing phenylalanine or tryptophan. The D gene is left open where the match is weak. Clone size, where shown, is once, few, many, or a class for clones that have expanded.

>TRBV15|few|TRBJ1-2|14|TRBD1
TGTGCCACCAGCAGAAGGGACAGCATCTATGGCTACACCTTC
CATSRRDSIYGYTF
>TRBV11-2|.|TRBJ2-3|15|.
TGTGCCAGCAGCTTAGGTGGCAGGGCCGTAGATACGCAGTATTTT
CASSLGGRAVDTQYF
>TRBV24-1|few|TRBJ1-2|16|TRBD1
TGTGCCACCAGTGCCGAGCGACAGGGGACGAACTATGGCTACACCTTC
CATSAERQGTNYGYTF
>TRBV9|many|TRBJ1-2|15|TRBD1
TGTGCCAGCAGCGCCCAGGGGGCGCAGGGGTATGGCTACACCTTC
CASSAQGAQGYGYTF
>TRBV9|few|TRBJ2-7|14|TRBD1
TGTGCCAGCAGCGCGGACAGGGCCACAGGCGAGCAGTACTTC
CASSADRATGEQYF
>TRBV14|many|TRBJ1-1|19|.
TGTGCCAGCAGCCGAGGACCGGACAGTGCCCAACCTAAGAACACTGAAGCTTTCTTT
CASSRGPDSAQPKNTEAFF
>TRBV9|few|TRBJ2-1|16|.
TGTGCCAGCAGCCCCATAGGAGGAACCTCCTACAATGAGCAGTTCTTC
CASSPIGGTSYNEQFF
>TRBV29-1|few|TRBJ2-7|13|TRBD1
TGCAGCGTATGGGGGACAGGGGGCAACGAGCAGTACTTC
CSVWGTGGNEQYF
>TRBV19|few|TRBJ2-2|17|.
TGTGCCAGTAGTACCCCAGGGATTTTTATGTACACCGGGGAGCTGTTTTTT
CASSTPGIFMYTGELFF
>TRBV7-8|few|TRBJ2-2|18|TRBD2
TGTGCCAGCGGAAAGACTAGCGGGAGGGCCTTAGCTACCGGGGAGCTGTTTTTT
CASGKTSGRALATGELFF
>TRBV5-1|.|TRBJ2-5|14|.
TGCGCCAGCAGATCCACAGGGGGGGACGAGACCCAGTACTTC
CASRSTGGDETQYF
>TRBV5-4|many|TRBJ2-5|17|.
TGTGCCAGCAGTTTATCCCGGGGGGCAGACTATGGAGAGACCCAGTACTTC
CASSLSRGADYGETQYF
>TRBV25-1|few|TRBJ1-3|12|.
TGTGCCAGCAGTCCCAGGGGAAACACCATATATTTT
CASSPRGNTIYF
>TRBV12-3/TRBV12-4|many|TRBJ2-1|18|TRBD2
TGTGCCAGCAGTTTCCTAGCGGGAGAGTTCGGGTCCTACAATGAGCAGTTCTTC
CASSFLAGEFGSYNEQFF
>TRBV20-1|many|TRBJ1-5|15|.
TGCAGTGCTAGAGGGGCGGCGGCCGAAGATCAGCCCCAGCATTTT
CSARGAAAEDQPQHF
>TRBV12-3/TRBV12-4|many|TRBJ1-2|15|.
TGTGCCAGCAGTCTTGGACTAGGGGGTAACTATGGCTACACCTTC
CASSLGLGGNYGYTF
>TRBV7-6|.|TRBJ1-1|15|.
TGTGCCAGCAGCTTAGCGCGCGATATGAACACTGAAGCTTTCTTT
CASSLARDMNTEAFF
>TRBV7-9|few|TRBJ2-7|15|.
TGTGCCAGCAGCTCTCGGGAACAGGTCGTCTACGAGCAGTACTTC
CASSSREQVVYEQYF
>TRBV20-1|few|TRBJ2-7|12|TRBD2
TGCAGTGCCGGACTAGCGGGAACCGAGCAGTACTTC
CSAGLAGTEQYF
>TRBV29-1|many|TRBJ2-7|13|TRBD1
TGCAGCGTTAACAGGGGGAGCGCCTACGAGCAGTACTTC
CSVNRGSAYEQYF
>TRBV20-1|many|TRBJ1-5|14|.
TGCAGTGCGAGGGCACGGTCCGTCAATCAGCCCCAGCATTTT
CSARARSVNQPQHF
>TRBV12-3/TRBV12-4|many|TRBJ2-1|15|TRBD1
TGTGCCAGCAGTTTAGGGGACAGGATAAACAATGAGCAGTTCTTC
CASSLGDRINNEQFF
>TRBV7-8|many|TRBJ2-7|18|TRBD2
TGTGCCAGCAGCTTACAGATTAGCGGGGGGACCCTCCCCTACGAGCAGTACTTC
CASSLQISGGTLPYEQYF
>TRBV20-1|many|TRBJ2-1|12|.
TGCAGTGCTAGAGATCTGAAAGGTGAGCAGTTCTTC
CSARDLKGEQFF
>TRBV11-2|many|TRBJ2-1|14|.
TGTGCCAGCAGCTTAAACTGGAGTGTGGGGGAGCAGTTCTTC
CASSLNWSVGEQFF
>TRBV5-1|many|TRBJ2-7|15|.
TGCGCCAGCAGCCTTACTAGCCGACCCACCAGCGAGCAGTACTTC
CASSLTSRPTSEQYF
>TRBV29-1|many|TRBJ2-3|14|TRBD2
TGCAGCTACGGCCCGGGACTAGCGGCAGATACGCAGTATTTT
CSYGPGLAADTQYF
>TRBV12-3/TRBV12-4|many|TRBJ1-2|13|.
TGTGCCAGCAGCCCTCACGGGGCCCATGGCTACACCTTC
CASSPHGAHGYTF
>TRBV7-8|few|TRBJ2-5|13|.
TGTGCCAGCAGCTTTAATCGTGTTGAGACCCAGTACTTC
CASSFNRVETQYF
>TRBV4-3|many|TRBJ2-3|14|TRBD2
TGCGCCAGCAGCCAAGTTCTAGCGGGGGGGACGCAGTATTTT
CASSQVLAGGTQYF
>TRBV3-1|many|TRBJ1-1|14|.
TGTGCCAGCAGCCAACTAGCGGGGCGCACTGAAGCTTTCTTT
CASSQLAGRTEAFF
>TRBV5-4|few|TRBJ2-7|14|.
TGTGCCAGCAGCTTGGGACGGAACCCCTACGAGCAGTACTTC
CASSLGRNPYEQYF
>TRBV12-3/TRBV12-4|.|TRBJ2-3|15|TRBD2
TGTGCCAGCTTGAGCAGCGGGAGTCGTCCAGATACGCAGTATTTT
CASLSSGSRPDTQYF
>TRBV27|.|TRBJ2-3|18|.
TGTGCCAGCAGTCGTTCCCTTATGAGGGGCGCGGGCACAGATACGCAGTATTTT
CASSRSLMRGAGTDTQYF
>TRBV20-1|many|TRBJ2-3|10|.
TGCAGTGCCACCACAGATACGCAGTATTTT
CSATTDTQYF
>TRBV7-8|many|TRBJ1-3|15|TRBD1
TGTGCCAGCAGCTTACGTACAGGGGCTGGAAACACCATATATTTT
CASSLRTGAGNTIYF
>TRBV18|many|TRBJ2-7|11|.
TGTGCCAGCTCACCAGGGAGCGAGCAGTACTTC
CASSPGSEQYF
>TRBV12-3/TRBV12-4|many|TRBJ2-1|14|TRBD2
TGTGCCAGCACGCCAGCGGGAGGGAAGTTTGAGCAGTTCTTC
CASTPAGGKFEQFF
>TRBV20-1|few|TRBJ2-7|16|TRBD1
TGCAGTGCTAGAGGGCAGGGGGCGAAAAGCTCCTACGAGCAGTACTTC
CSARGQGAKSSYEQYF
>TRBV30|few|TRBJ1-1|11|.
TGTGCCTGGGGGTACAGCACTGAAGCTTTCTTT
CAWGYSTEAFF